These 5 T cell receptor beta chains share one sample of origin, sequenced in a study of T cell responses to AZD1222 COVID-19 vaccine. Using immunoSEQ multiplex PCR, the repertoire was profiled, and TCRdb retains in-frame clones only, with some absent. This table holds about 150,000 clones, more than 70% found once. This sample comprised peripheral blood, obtained on day 0 of AZD1222 vaccination. The source is an adult in good health.

The chain combines TRBV11-2 with TRBJ2-7; D perhaps matches TRBD1 (6 bases). The CDR3 is 14 amino acids. Germline values: CDR1 SGHAT, CDR2 FQNNGV. V lost 2 bases and J lost 5, with 13 bases in between. The CDR3 region is CASSLPDSRDEQYF. CDR3 sequence (DNA): TGTGCCAGCAGCTTACCGGACAGCCGCGACGAGCAGTACTTC. The full variable domain, completed using reference TRBV11-2 and TRBJ2-7, is EAGVAQSPRYKIIEKRQSVAFWCNPISGHATLYWYQQILGQGPKLLIQFQNNGVVDDSQLPKDRFSAERLKGVDSTLKIQPAKLEDSAVYLCASSLPDSRDEQYFGPGTRLTVT.

The rearrangement joins TRBV11-2 to TRBJ1-1; D gene uncertain. Germline V gives CDR1 SGHAT, CDR2 FQNNGV. The CDR3 is 13 residues long. Trimming pared 2 bases from V and 5 bases from J, leaving 9 bases between. The CDR3 reads CASSLLEGTEAFF. Here the CDR3 DNA reads TGTGCCAGCAGCTTACTTGAGGGAACTGAAGCTTTCTTT.

This chain links TRBV9 with TRBJ2-6; D may be TRBD1 (5 bases). From germline, CDR1 is SGDLS and CDR2 YYNGEE. The V end was cut by 3 bases, the J end by 1 base, with 11 bases between. The CDR3 has 16 amino acids. CDR3: CASSAPGLSGANVLTF. The CDR3 DNA is TGTGCCAGCAGCGCGCCAGGGCTATCTGGGGCCAACGTCCTGACTTTC.

This chain connects TRBV5-1 to TRBJ1-2; possible D gene TRBD1, 5 bases. Between the trimmed V and J ends, which lost 4 bases and 8 bases, there was a span of 18 bases. Germline CDR1 reads SGHRS; CDR2 reads YFSETQ. CDR3 length: 14 residues. The DNA for the CDR3 is TGCGCCAGCAGCGTATCCGGAGGGGCGGGCGGCTACACCTTC. Protein sequence: CASSVSGGAGGYTF.

This rearrangement joins TRBV5-1 to TRBJ1-4; 10 nucleotides line up with TRBD1. CDR3 length: 16 amino acids. From germline, CDR1 is SGHRS and CDR2 YFSETQ. The J segment lost 8 bases and the V segment lost 3 bases, leaving 10 bases of the junction unmatched. The CDR3 DNA reads as TGCGCCAGCAGCTCGACAGGGGGCTCGGTCAGAGAAAAACTGTTTTTT. Translating it yields CASSSTGGSVREKLFF.